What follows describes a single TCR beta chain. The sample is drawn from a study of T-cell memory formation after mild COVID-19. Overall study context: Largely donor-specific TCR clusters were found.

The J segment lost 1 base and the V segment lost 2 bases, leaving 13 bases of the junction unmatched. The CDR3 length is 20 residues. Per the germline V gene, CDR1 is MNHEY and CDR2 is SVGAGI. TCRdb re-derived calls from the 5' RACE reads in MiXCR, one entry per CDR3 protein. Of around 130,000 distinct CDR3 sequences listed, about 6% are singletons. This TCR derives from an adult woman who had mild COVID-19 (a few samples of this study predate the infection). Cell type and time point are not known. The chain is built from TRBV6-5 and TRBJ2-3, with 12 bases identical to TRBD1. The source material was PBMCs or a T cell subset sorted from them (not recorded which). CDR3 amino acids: CASSYQFSGRDRGRTDTQYF. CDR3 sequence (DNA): TGTGCCAGCAGTTACCAATTCTCCGGCCGGGACAGGGGGCGCACAGATACGCAGTATTTT.